The T cell receptor (beta chain) under discussion was sequenced for a study of T cell responses to AZD1222 COVID-19 vaccine. Method: immunoSEQ multiplex PCR; TCRdb's copy keeps in-frame clones and lacks some. This sample has approximately 150,000 clones; about nine tenths occur once, and the top ten carry 3% to 3.5%. CDR3 length equals 12 residues. V dropped 3 bases and J dropped 5 bases, with 2 bases sitting between them. CDR1 and CDR2 (germline): LNHNV, YYDKDF (reference sequence). The sequence was obtained from an adult who received the AZD1222 COVID-19 vaccine. The chain joins TRBV15 to TRBJ2-6, with D unresolved. The sample was peripheral blood, taken 28 days after the second AZD1222 dose. CDR3 sequence: CATSSWANVLTF. In DNA form, the CDR3 reads TGTGCCACCAGCAGCTGGGCCAACGTCCTGACTTTC.